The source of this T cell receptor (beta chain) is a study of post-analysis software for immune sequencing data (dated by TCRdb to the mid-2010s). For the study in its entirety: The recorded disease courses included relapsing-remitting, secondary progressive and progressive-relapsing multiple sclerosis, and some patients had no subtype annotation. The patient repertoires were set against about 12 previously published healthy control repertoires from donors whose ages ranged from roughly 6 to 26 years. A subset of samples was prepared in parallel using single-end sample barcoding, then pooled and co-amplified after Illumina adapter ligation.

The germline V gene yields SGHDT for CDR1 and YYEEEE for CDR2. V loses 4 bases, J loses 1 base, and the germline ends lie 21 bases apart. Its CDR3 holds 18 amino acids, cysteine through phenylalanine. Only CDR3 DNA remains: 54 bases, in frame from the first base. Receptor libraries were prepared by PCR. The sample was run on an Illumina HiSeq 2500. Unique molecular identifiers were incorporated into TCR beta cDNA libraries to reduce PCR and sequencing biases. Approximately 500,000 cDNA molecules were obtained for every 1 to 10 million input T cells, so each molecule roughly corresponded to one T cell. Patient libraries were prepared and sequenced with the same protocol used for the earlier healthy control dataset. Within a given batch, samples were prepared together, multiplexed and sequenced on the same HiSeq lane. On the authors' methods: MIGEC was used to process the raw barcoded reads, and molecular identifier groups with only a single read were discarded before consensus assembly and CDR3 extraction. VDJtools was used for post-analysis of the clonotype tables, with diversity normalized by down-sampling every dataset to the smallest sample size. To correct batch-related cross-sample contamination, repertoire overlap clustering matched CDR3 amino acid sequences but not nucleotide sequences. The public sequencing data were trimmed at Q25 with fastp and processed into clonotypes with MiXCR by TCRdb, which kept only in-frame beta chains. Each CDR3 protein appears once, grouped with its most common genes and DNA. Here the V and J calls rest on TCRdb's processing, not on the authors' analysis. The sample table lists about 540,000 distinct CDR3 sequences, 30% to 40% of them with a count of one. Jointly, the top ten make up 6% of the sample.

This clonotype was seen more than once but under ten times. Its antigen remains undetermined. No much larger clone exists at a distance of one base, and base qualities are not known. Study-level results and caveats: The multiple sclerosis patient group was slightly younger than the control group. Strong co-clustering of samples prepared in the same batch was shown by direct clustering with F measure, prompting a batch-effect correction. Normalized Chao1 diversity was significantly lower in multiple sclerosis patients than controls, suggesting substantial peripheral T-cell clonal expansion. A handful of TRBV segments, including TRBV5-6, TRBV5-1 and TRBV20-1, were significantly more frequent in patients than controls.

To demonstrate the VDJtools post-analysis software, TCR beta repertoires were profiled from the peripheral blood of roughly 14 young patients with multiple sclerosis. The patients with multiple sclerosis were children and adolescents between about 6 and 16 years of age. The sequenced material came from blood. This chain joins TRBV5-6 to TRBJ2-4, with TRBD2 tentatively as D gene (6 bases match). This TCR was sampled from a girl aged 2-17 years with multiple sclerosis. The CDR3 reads CASSVGGTELRAKNIQYF. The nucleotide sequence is TGTGCCAGCAGCGTGGGGGGTACAGAGCTCCGGGCCAAAAACATTCAGTACTTC.